These T cell receptor beta chains were read from a single sample in a study of blood T cells in healthy people across ages. TCRdb itself ran the 5' RACE reads through MiXCR, one entry per CDR3 protein. The table includes about 1.8 million distinct CDR3 sequences, approximately 50% detected once. The sequenced material came from blood. The receptor set was obtained from a woman aged 40 to 50 in good health. Each CDR3 is given with its conserved first and last residue. The order of the fields is CDR3 DNA, CDR3 protein, V gene, D gene, clone size, J gene. The D gene is left open where the match is weak. A row's size may be missing; if present it is once, few, many or a size class.

DNA: TGCAGTGCTAGAGGGTATAGCGGGGGGGTAACCTACAATGAGCAGTTCTTC
CDR3: CSARGYSGGVTYNEQFF
V: TRBV20-1
D: TRBD2
size: once
J: TRBJ2-1

DNA: TGTGCCAGCAGCTTAGTTGGACCCAGAGCCAAAAACATTCAGTACTTC
CDR3: CASSLVGPRAKNIQYF
V: TRBV7-2
D: NA
size: NA
J: TRBJ2-4

DNA: TGTGCCACCAGTGATCCGGACGGAATATACAATGAGCAGTTCTTC
CDR3: CATSDPDGIYNEQFF
V: TRBV24-1
D: NA
size: NA
J: TRBJ2-1

DNA: TGCGCCAGCAGCTTACTTCGGGGGGGCCTTAACAATGAGCAGTTCTTC
CDR3: CASSLLRGGLNNEQFF
V: TRBV5-1
D: TRBD2
size: NA
J: TRBJ2-1

DNA: TGTGCCACCTTGGGGGACAGGGCCTACGAGCAGTACTTC
CDR3: CATLGDRAYEQYF
V: TRBV28
D: TRBD1
size: NA
J: TRBJ2-7

DNA: TGCAGTGCTAGAATGGGGTACCAAGAGACCCAGTACTTC
CDR3: CSARMGYQETQYF
V: TRBV20-1
D: NA
size: NA
J: TRBJ2-5

DNA: TGTGCCAGCAGCTTAGGGAGGGGCCTAGTGGATCAGCCCCAGCATTTT
CDR3: CASSLGRGLVDQPQHF
V: TRBV7-2
D: NA
size: NA
J: TRBJ1-5

DNA: TGCAGTGCTAGCCCAACAGGGGGCGGCTATGGCTACACCTTC
CDR3: CSASPTGGGYGYTF
V: TRBV20-1
D: TRBD1
size: NA
J: TRBJ1-2

DNA: TGCAGTGCCCCCGGTGGGCTGGGAGGGACTCAAGAGACCCAGTACTTC
CDR3: CSAPGGLGGTQETQYF
V: TRBV20-1
D: TRBD2
size: NA
J: TRBJ2-5

DNA: TGTGCCAGCGGGACTAGCGGGAGAGATACGCAGTATTTT
CDR3: CASGTSGRDTQYF
V: TRBV2
D: TRBD2
size: once
J: TRBJ2-3

DNA: TGTGCCAGCAGCCCAAGACAGGGGGCGTCCAATGAGCAGTTCTTC
CDR3: CASSPRQGASNEQFF
V: TRBV7-9
D: TRBD1
size: NA
J: TRBJ2-1

DNA: TGTGCCAGCAGCCACGGGGGGCCGGTGTACAATGAGCAGTTCTTC
CDR3: CASSHGGPVYNEQFF
V: TRBV28
D: NA
size: once
J: TRBJ2-1

DNA: TGTGCCAGCAGCCCTCTCCCCCACCTGGGACAGGGGCCAGGGACCCAGTACTTC
CDR3: CASSPLPHLGQGPGTQYF
V: TRBV7-9
D: TRBD1
size: NA
J: TRBJ2-5

DNA: TGTGCCAGCAGCTATGAGGTTCCCTACGAGCAGTACTTC
CDR3: CASSYEVPYEQYF
V: TRBV7-2
D: NA
size: NA
J: TRBJ2-7

DNA: TGTGCCAGCAGTTTTCGGTCGGACATCTCCGAGCAGTACTTC
CDR3: CASSFRSDISEQYF
V: TRBV28
D: NA
size: NA
J: TRBJ2-7

DNA: TGCAGTGCTGACAGCACAGGGGGCTCAAACTATGGCTACACCTTC
CDR3: CSADSTGGSNYGYTF
V: TRBV20-1
D: TRBD1
size: NA
J: TRBJ1-2

DNA: TGTGCCAGCACACCGGGACAGGCCTCCTACGAGCAGTACTTC
CDR3: CASTPGQASYEQYF
V: TRBV28
D: TRBD1
size: once
J: TRBJ2-7

DNA: TGTGCCACCAATCTGGGACTGGACTTCAACAATGAGCAGTTCTTC
CDR3: CATNLGLDFNNEQFF
V: TRBV15
D: NA
size: NA
J: TRBJ2-1

DNA: TGTGCCACCAGCAGAGGATGGTTACAAGGGGGTTCGCCAGATACGCAGTATTTT
CDR3: CATSRGWLQGGSPDTQYF
V: TRBV15
D: NA
size: NA
J: TRBJ2-3

DNA: TGTGCCAGCAGTGAGCCCCCCAGCGTTGGAGAGACCCAGTACTTC
CDR3: CASSEPPSVGETQYF
V: TRBV6-1
D: NA
size: NA
J: TRBJ2-5

DNA: TGTGCCAGCAGTTTAGTGGGTGGTAATCAGCCCCAGCATTTT
CDR3: CASSLVGGNQPQHF
V: TRBV7-9
D: NA
size: many
J: TRBJ1-5

DNA: TGTGCCAGCAGCTTAGGTCCCGGGACTAGCCTCGCAGATACGCAGTATTTT
CDR3: CASSLGPGTSLADTQYF
V: TRBV11-2
D: TRBD2
size: NA
J: TRBJ2-3

DNA: TGTGCCAGCAGCTTAGCGGGGTCCCCACAGCGAACCCGCTACAATGAGCAGTTCTTC
CDR3: CASSLAGSPQRTRYNEQFF
V: TRBV7-9
D: NA
size: few
J: TRBJ2-1

DNA: TGTGCCAGCAGTGACTCGACTACTAGATCAGCAGATACGCAGTATTTT
CDR3: CASSDSTTRSADTQYF
V: TRBV6-4
D: NA
size: NA
J: TRBJ2-3

DNA: TGTGCCAGCAGTTACTCCGGGACAGGGGTTGAAAAACTGTTTTTT
CDR3: CASSYSGTGVEKLFF
V: TRBV6-5
D: TRBD1
size: NA
J: TRBJ1-4